Listed here are 19 T cell receptor beta chains from one sample, sequenced in a study of T cell responses to AZD1222 COVID-19 vaccine. Generated by immunoSEQ multiplex PCR, the TCRdb table keeps only in-frame clones and is missing some. The data contain 150,000 to 190,000 clones, 75% to 90% of them singletons. The material was peripheral blood, obtained 28 days after the second AZD1222 dose. The origin of the receptors is an adult who received the AZD1222 COVID-19 vaccine.

The rearrangement uses TRBV15 and TRBJ1-1; TRBD1 might be the D (5 bases). The CDR3 runs to 16 residues. Germline V gene data show CDR1 as LNHNV and CDR2 as YYDKDF (reference sequence). V was trimmed by 0 bases and J by 2 bases, leaving 13 bases between them. CDR3 in amino acids: CATSRDPGIVNTEAFF. CDR3 in DNA: TGTGCCACCAGCAGAGACCCAGGGATCGTAAACACTGAAGCTTTCTTT. Filled out from reference TRBV15 and TRBJ1-1, the complete variable domain reads DAMVIQNPRYQVTQFGKPVTLSCSQTLNHNVMYWYQQKSSQAPKLLFHYYDKDFNNEADTPDNFQSRRPNTSFCFLDIRSPGLGDTAMYLCATSRDPGIVNTEAFFGQGTRLTVV.

The chain combines TRBV18 with TRBJ2-3, with D tentatively TRBD2 (5 bases). CDR3 length: 16 residues. V lost 3 bases and J 2 bases, leaving 15 bases between the germline ends. Germline V gene sequence: CDR1 KGHSH, CDR2 LQKENI. This CDR3 reads CASSPQRSGVTDTQYF. CDR3 bases: TGTGCCAGCTCACCGCAGCGTTCCGGGGTCACAGATACGCAGTATTTT.

The V gene is TRBV7-2, the J gene TRBJ2-1; 8 bases are shared with TRBD1. The length of the CDR3 is 17 residues. Germline V lookup: CDR1 SGHTA, CDR2 FQGNSA. V lost 3 bases to trimming and J lost 7 bases; unmatched junction nucleotides: 14. The CDR3 coding sequence is TGTGCCAGCAGCTTTCTAACCGGGACAGGAGCTAGGAATGAGCAGTTCTTC. Translating it yields CASSFLTGTGARNEQFF.

This clone showed up just once. V usage is TRBV6-6 and J usage is TRBJ2-1; perhaps TRBD1 as D (6 bases). CDR3 length: 12 amino acids. Germline values: CDR1 MNHNY, CDR2 SVGAGI (reference sequence). Trimming took 9 bases from V and 4 from J, leaving 10 bases between them. CDR3 protein: CASMTGYNEQFF. CDR3 nucleotide sequence: TGTGCCAGTATGACAGGTTACAATGAGCAGTTCTTC.

The gene calls are TRBV7-3 and TRBJ1-3; 9 positions agree with TRBD1. CDR3 length equals 15 residues. The germline V gene has CDR1 SGHTA and CDR2 FQGTGA. V was clipped by 5 bases and J by 0 bases; unmatched bases: 2. The CDR3 is CASSATGGSGNTIYF. CDR3 bases: TGTGCCAGCAGCGCGACAGGGGGCTCTGGAAACACCATATATTTT.

This chain connects TRBV19 to TRBJ2-6; D is ambiguous. The CDR3 covers 18 residues. Germline lookup yields CDR1 LNHDA and CDR2 SQIVND (reference sequence). The V gene lost 1 base and the J gene lost 3 bases, with 16 bases spanning the gap. DNA for the CDR3: TGTGCCAGTAGTATAGGAAGGGTCCGAGCTCTTGGGGCCAACGTCCTGACTTTC. Translation gives CASSIGRVRALGANVLTF.

The chain employs TRBV6-1 and TRBJ1-5, with 7 bases aligning to TRBD1. This CDR3 comprises 14 residues. J gave up 4 bases and V 3 bases, and 3 bases lay outside the gene matches. The germline gives CDR1 MNHNS, CDR2 SASEGT. CDR3 sequence: CASSDQGGNQPQHF. The CDR3 nucleotides read TGTGCCAGCAGTGATCAGGGGGGAAATCAGCCCCAGCATTTT.

The rearrangement links TRBV5-4 to TRBJ1-5; no clear D. The CDR3 extends over 12 amino acids. Germline CDR1 is SGHNT and CDR2 is YYREEE (reference sequence). Trimming stripped 2 bases from V and 7 bases from J, with 7 bases between. CDR3 sequence: CASSLYGQPQHF. The CDR3 region has the DNA TGTGCCAGCAGCTTATATGGGCAGCCCCAGCATTTT.

The gene calls are TRBV29-1 and TRBJ1-2; D might be TRBD1 (6 bases). Germline-derived CDR1 and CDR2 are SQVTM and ANQGSEA. Between the trimmed V and J ends, which lost 6 bases and 5 bases, there was a span of 13 bases. The CDR3 covers 12 residues. The CDR3 DNA is TGCAGCGTCGCGGACAGAGAATATGGCTACACCTTC. This sequence encodes CSVADREYGYTF. Combining the CDR3 with reference TRBV29-1 and TRBJ1-2 gives the whole variable domain SAVISQKPSRDICQRGTSLTIQCQVDSQVTMMFWYRQQPGQSLTLIATANQGSEATYESGFVIDKFPISRPNLTFSTLTVSNMSPEDSSIYLCSVADREYGYTFGSGTRLTVV.

The chain joins TRBV28 to TRBJ1-1; D is uncertain. Trimming shortened V by 3 bases and J by 8 bases, and 7 bases separated the two germline ends. The length of the CDR3 is 11 residues. Germline lookup yields CDR1 MDHEN and CDR2 SYDVKM. CDR3 protein: CASSFSREAFF. CDR3 coding DNA: TGTGCCAGCAGTTTCTCCAGGGAAGCTTTCTTT.

CDR3: CAISGPGGVYEQYF. CDR3 coding DNA: TGTGCCATCAGTGGCCCCGGGGGAGTCTACGAGCAGTACTTC. This sequence joins TRBV10-3 and TRBJ2-7, with D possibly matching TRBD2 (6 bases). Trimming removed 4 bases at V and 3 bases at J, with 13 bases between. This CDR3 is 14 amino acids long. Germline assignment: CDR1 ENHRY and CDR2 SYGVKD.

The rearrangement uses TRBV24-1 and TRBJ2-7; 7 nucleotides align to TRBD1. Trimming took 7 bases from V and 2 from J; bases not matched to a gene: 10. The CDR3 loop spans 15 amino acids. Germline V gene sequence: CDR1 KGHDR, CDR2 SFDVKD. The CDR3 here is CATRPPGQGAYEQYF. The CDR3 nucleotides are TGTGCCACCAGGCCGCCGGGCCAGGGGGCCTACGAGCAGTACTTC.

This sequence joins TRBV7-9 and TRBJ1-2; possibly TRBD1 for D (6 bases). V was cut by 8 bases and J by 0 bases, with 13 bases left in between. This CDR3 region has 14 residues. Germline V gene lookup returns CDR1 SEHNR and CDR2 FQNEAQ (reference sequence). CDR3 nucleotides: TGTGCCAGCCATGGGACACCTTCTAACTATGGCTACACCTTC. Translating gives CASHGTPSNYGYTF. Full variable domain (remainder filled in from reference TRBV7-9 and TRBJ1-2): DTGVSQNPRHKITKRGQNVTFRCDPISEHNRLYWYRQTLGQGPEFLTYFQNEAQLEKSRLLSDRFSAERPKGSFSTLEIQRTEQGDSAMYLCASHGTPSNYGYTFGSGTRLTVV.

This chain connects TRBV7-3 to TRBJ1-1; D not certain. CDR1 and CDR2 from the germline V gene are SGHTA and FQGTGA. The V and J ends lost 5 bases and 0 bases respectively, with 10 bases between them. The CDR3 sequence is 14 residues long. In DNA form, the CDR3 reads TGTGCCAGCAGCGAAACCGGGATGAACACTGAAGCTTTCTTT. Its translation: CASSETGMNTEAFF.

This chain joins TRBV5-1 and TRBJ2-7; 13 bases match TRBD2. V shed 4 bases and J 4 bases; nucleotides not matched to a gene: 5. CDR1 SGHRS and CDR2 YFSETQ come from the germline V gene. CDR3 length equals 15 residues. The CDR3 coding sequence is TGCGCCAGCAGCCCGGGACTAGCGGGAACTTACGAGCAGTACTTC. Its translation is CASSPGLAGTYEQYF.

The chain employs TRBV29-1 and TRBJ1-2; 7 bases fit TRBD1. The CDR3 totals 10 residues. V gave up 5 bases and J gave up 6 bases; unmatched junction bases: 0. The germline gives CDR1 SQVTM, CDR2 ANQGSEA. CDR3 nucleotides: TGCAGCGTTACAGGGGATGGCTACACCTTC. Its translation is CSVTGDGYTF.

The chain is built from TRBV20-1 and TRBJ1-3; TRBD1 might be the D (6 bases). CDR1 is DFQATT, CDR2 SNEGSKA, per germline (reference sequence). This CDR3 has 16 residues. The V gene lost 3 bases and the J gene lost 0 bases, with 15 bases spanning the gap. The CDR3 sequence: CSASRQEGFSGNTIYF. The CDR3 DNA is TGCAGTGCTAGTAGACAGGAGGGATTCTCTGGAAACACCATATATTTT.

The rearrangement uses TRBV28 and TRBJ1-1; unclear D gene. CDR1 and CDR2 (germline): MDHEN, SYDVKM. V was trimmed by 2 bases and J by 8 bases, leaving 9 bases between them. This CDR3 has 12 residues. The CDR3 DNA sequence: TGTGCCAGCAGTTTAGCCCTCGGCGAAGCTTTCTTT. This translates into CASSLALGEAFF.

The genes are TRBV3-1 (or the pseudogene TRBV3-2) and TRBJ2-1, with D possibly TRBD1 on 5 matching bases. V lost 3 bases and J 4 bases, leaving 13 bases between the germline ends. Per germline, CDR1 LGHDT and CDR2 YNNKEL (reference sequence). This CDR3 is built from 15 residues. CDR3 bases: TGTGCCAGCAGCCACCTCTGGGGCCGATACAATGAGCAGTTCTTC. It specifies CASSHLWGRYNEQFF.